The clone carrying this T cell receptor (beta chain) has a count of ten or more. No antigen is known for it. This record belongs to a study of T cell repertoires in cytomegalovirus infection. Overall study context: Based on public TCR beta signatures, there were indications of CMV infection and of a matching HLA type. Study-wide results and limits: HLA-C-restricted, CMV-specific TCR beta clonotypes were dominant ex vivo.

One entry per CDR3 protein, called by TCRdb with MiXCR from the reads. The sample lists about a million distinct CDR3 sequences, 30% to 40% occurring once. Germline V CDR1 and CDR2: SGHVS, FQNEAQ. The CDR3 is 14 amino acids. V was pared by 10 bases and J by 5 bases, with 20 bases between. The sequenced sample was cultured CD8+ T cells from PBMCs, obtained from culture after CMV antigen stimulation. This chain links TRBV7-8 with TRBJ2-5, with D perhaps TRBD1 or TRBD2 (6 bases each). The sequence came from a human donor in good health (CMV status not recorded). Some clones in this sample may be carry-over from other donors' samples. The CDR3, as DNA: TGTGCCACCGAACTGACGGGGGCCCAGGAGACCCAGTACTTC. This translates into CATELTGAQETQYF.